Below, one T cell receptor beta chain is given with its context. The target antigen is unknown. This sample stems from a study of coeliac disease. Study observations and caveats: Lower clonality than controls marked TRB and TRG repertoires from active celiac intraepithelial and lamina propria samples.

The protocol was immunoSEQ multiplex PCR, while the TCRdb copy is restricted to in-frame clones and leaves out a portion. The repertoire holds about 4,200 clones, with more than 60% as singletons. With V trimmed by 2 bases and J by 7 bases, 10 bases remained unmatched. CDR1 and CDR2 (germline): SGHTS, YDEGEE. The CDR3 has 17 amino acids. V and J are TRBV5-8 and TRBJ2-1; 12 bases are shared with TRBD1. The sequenced sample consisted of intraepithelial lymphocytes from the gut. The source is a woman between 18 and 29 years old with active celiac disease. The CDR3 protein is CASSFYLGQGASNEQFF. DNA for the CDR3: TGTGCCAGCAGCTTTTACTTGGGACAGGGGGCGAGTAATGAGCAGTTCTTC.